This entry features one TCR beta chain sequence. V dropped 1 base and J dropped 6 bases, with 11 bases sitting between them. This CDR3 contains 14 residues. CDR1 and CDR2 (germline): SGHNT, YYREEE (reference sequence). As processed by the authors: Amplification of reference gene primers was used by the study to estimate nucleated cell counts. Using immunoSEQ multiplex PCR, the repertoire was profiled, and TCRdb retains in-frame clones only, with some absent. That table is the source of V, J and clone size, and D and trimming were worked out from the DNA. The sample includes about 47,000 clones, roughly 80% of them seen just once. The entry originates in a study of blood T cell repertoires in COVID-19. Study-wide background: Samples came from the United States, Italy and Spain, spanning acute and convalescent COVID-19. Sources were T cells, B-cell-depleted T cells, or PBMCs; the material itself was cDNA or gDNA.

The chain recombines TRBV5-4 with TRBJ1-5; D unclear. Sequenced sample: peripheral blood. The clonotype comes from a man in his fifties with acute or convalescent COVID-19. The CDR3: CASSLFDSGQPQHF. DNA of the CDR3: TGTGCCAGCAGCTTGTTCGATTCGGGTCAGCCCCAGCATTTT.